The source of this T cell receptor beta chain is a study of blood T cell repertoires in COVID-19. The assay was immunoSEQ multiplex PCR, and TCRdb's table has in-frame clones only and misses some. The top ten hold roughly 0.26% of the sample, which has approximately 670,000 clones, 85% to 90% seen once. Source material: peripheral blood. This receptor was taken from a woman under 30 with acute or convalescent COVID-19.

The CDR3 reads CASSVASKGTGSDYTF. CDR3 DNA: TGTGCCAGCAGCGTAGCTAGTAAGGGGACAGGGTCCGACTACACCTTC. The rearrangement links TRBV9 to TRBJ1-2, with 9 positions matching TRBD1. V lost 0 bases to trimming and J lost 10 bases; unmatched junction nucleotides: 13. The germline V gene has CDR1 SGDLS and CDR2 YYNGEE. CDR3 length equals 16 residues.